These T cell receptor beta chains were read from a single sample in a study of cytomegalovirus exposure and HLA in healthy donors. Some clones are missing from TCRdb's copy, which holds only in-frame ones; the method was immunoSEQ multiplex PCR. Among 100,000 to 150,000 clones listed, roughly four fifths were seen once. The specimen sequenced was PBMCs. Receptor source: a woman aged 55-69 years in good health and CMV-seronegative. Each CDR3 is given with its conserved first and last residue. A D gene is named only where the DNA matches it firmly. Rows give clone size only sometimes, using once, few, many, or a class for an expanded clone.

TRBV4-1,TRBJ1-1,.,few,TGCGCCAGCAGCCAAGAAATAGCCATGAACACTGAAGCTTTCTTT,CASSQEIAMNTEAFF
TRBV5-1,TRBJ2-1,TRBD1,once,TGCGCCAGCAGCTTGGTTTGGACAGGGGTCAATGAGCAGTTCTTC,CASSLVWTGVNEQFF
TRBV30,TRBJ2-7,.,few,TGTGCCTGGAGTGGAGCTCGGGGAACCTCCTACGAGCAGTACTTC,CAWSGARGTSYEQYF
TRBV6-1,TRBJ2-3,TRBD2,.,TGTGCCAGCAGTAAGCCAGCGGGGAATACAGATACGCAGTATTTT,CASSKPAGNTDTQYF
TRBV10-1,TRBJ2-1,.,.,TGCGCCAGCAGTTACAGCGGGGAGGTAGGGGGTGAGCAGTTCTTC,CASSYSGEVGGEQFF
TRBV25-1,TRBJ2-1,TRBD2,.,TGTGCCAGCAGTGATCTAATAGCGGGGGGGTACAATGAGCAGTTCTTC,CASSDLIAGGYNEQFF
TRBV19,TRBJ2-7,.,.,TGTGCCAGTAGTATAGGGCCTGGGGGCCCCGAGCAGTACTTC,CASSIGPGGPEQYF
TRBV7-8,TRBJ2-2,TRBD1,once,TGTGCCAGCAGCATTCGTCCGGGACAGGGGAGGACCGGGGAGCTGTTTTTT,CASSIRPGQGRTGELFF
TRBV30,TRBJ2-7,TRBD2,.,TGTGCCTGGACTAGCGGCTCCTACGAGCAGTACTTC,CAWTSGSYEQYF
TRBV6-6,TRBJ2-7,TRBD2,few,TGTGCCAGCAGTTTCCTGGGGGGGTTTAGAACCTACGAGCAGTACTTC,CASSFLGGFRTYEQYF
TRBV18,TRBJ1-1,TRBD1,.,TGTGCCAGCTCAGGGGGACAGGCCGGGAACACTGAAGCTTTCTTT,CASSGGQAGNTEAFF
TRBV2,TRBJ2-1,.,.,TGTGCCAGCGGCGGTCTGTACAATGAGCAGTTCTTC,CASGGLYNEQFF
TRBV7-3,TRBJ1-2,TRBD1,.,TGTGCCAGCAGCTTGGACAGGCGCTATGGCTACACCTTC,CASSLDRRYGYTF
TRBV10-2,TRBJ2-7,.,.,TGCGCCAGCAGTGGACAGGAGAGCTCCTACGAGCAGTACTTC,CASSGQESSYEQYF
TRBV4-1,TRBJ2-1,TRBD2,.,TGCGCCAGCAGCCAAGGGTCGACTAGCGGGAGTTTCCTAAGGTCCTACAATGAGCAGTTCTTC,CASSQGSTSGSFLRSYNEQFF
TRBV5-3,TRBJ2-3,TRBD2,.,TGTGCCAGAAGCCCTACTAAGCTCGCGGGAGGGGCAGATACGCAGTATTTT,CARSPTKLAGGADTQYF
TRBV30,TRBJ1-5,.,few,TGTGCCTGGAGTGGAACAGTCAGCCAGCCCCAGCATTTT,CAWSGTVSQPQHF
TRBV9,TRBJ2-2,.,few,TGTGCCAGCAGCGTAGGGGTACAGGGTGGACCCGGGGAGCTGTTTTTT,CASSVGVQGGPGELFF
TRBV10-3,TRBJ2-3,.,.,TGTGCCAGTACAAGCACAGATACGCAGTATTTT,CASTSTDTQYF
TRBV18,TRBJ1-2,.,.,TGTGCCAGCTCACCACCTCTGGGCCCGAACTATGGCTACACCTTC,CASSPPLGPNYGYTF
TRBV5-1,TRBJ1-2,.,.,TGCGCCAGCAGCCGACCGGTCGGGGGAGTGGACTATGGCTACACCTTC,CASSRPVGGVDYGYTF
TRBV11-2,TRBJ1-1,.,.,TGTGCCAGCAGCCGCACGGACACGAACACTGAAGCTTTCTTT,CASSRTDTNTEAFF
TRBV19,TRBJ2-5,.,.,TGTGCCAGTGGCGGGGGTTACAGGGATCAAGAGACCCAGTACTTC,CASGGGYRDQETQYF
TRBV5-4,TRBJ1-1,.,few,TGTGCCAGCAGCTTGGTTCCAGGGAAAGCTTTCTTT,CASSLVPGKAFF
TRBV23-1,TRBJ1-5,TRBD1,.,TGCGCCAGCCTGGACAGGGTAAGTGAGGCCCAGCATTTT,CASLDRVSEAQHF
TRBV7-9,TRBJ2-6,TRBD1,.,TGTGCCAGCAGCCCAGGGGGCTCCGGGGCCAACGTCCTGACTTTC,CASSPGGSGANVLTF
TRBV28,TRBJ1-5,.,.,TGTGCTGCGATGCGAGAGTTGGATCAGCCCCAGCATTTT,CAAMRELDQPQHF
TRBV29-1,TRBJ2-3,.,once,TGCAGCGTTGAAGATCGGTACAGGCCTACAGATACGCAGTATTTT,CSVEDRYRPTDTQYF
TRBV7-9,TRBJ2-1,TRBD2,.,TGTGCCAGCAGCCCAGCGGTGAGCGGGGGGCTCAGCTCCTACAATGAGCAGTTCTTC,CASSPAVSGGLSSYNEQFF
TRBV9,TRBJ2-1,TRBD1,.,TGTGCCAGCAGCCCTCCACAGGGGGCACTCAATGAGCAGTTCTTC,CASSPPQGALNEQFF
TRBV30,TRBJ1-6,.,.,TGTGCCTGGAGTCCCCAGGGCCGGGCACCCCTCCACTTT,CAWSPQGRAPLHF
TRBV29-1,TRBJ1-1,TRBD1,.,TGCAGCGTTGGGACAGGGGCGACCACTGAAGCTTTCTTT,CSVGTGATTEAFF
TRBV28,TRBJ1-1,.,few,TGTGCCAGCAGTTTAGATATGAGGACTGAAGCTTTCTTT,CASSLDMRTEAFF
TRBV28,TRBJ1-4,.,.,TGTGCCAGCAGTCCGCGTAAAAATGAAAAACTGTTTTTT,CASSPRKNEKLFF
TRBV29-1,TRBJ1-2,TRBD1,few,TGCAGCGTCGCGACAGGGGGCCAGTGGAAGGACTATGGCTACACCTTC,CSVATGGQWKDYGYTF
TRBV29-1,TRBJ2-2,TRBD1,.,TGCAGCGGTGGACAGGCCCAACCCGGGGAGCTGTTTTTT,CSGGQAQPGELFF
TRBV27,TRBJ2-7,.,.,TGTGCCAGCAGTTTAACGGGTAACCAGCAGTACTTC,CASSLTGNQQYF
TRBV10-3,TRBJ2-5,.,.,TGTGCCATCAGTGAGCACACTAGCGAGGGGGGCCAAGAGACCCAGTACTTC,CAISEHTSEGGQETQYF
TRBV9,TRBJ1-4,TRBD1,.,TGTGCCAGCAGCGTCCAGGACAGGCCTAATGAAAAACTGTTTTTT,CASSVQDRPNEKLFF
TRBV10-3,TRBJ1-4,.,.,TGTGCCATCAGTGGGCAGGGAACTAATGAAAAACTGTTTTTT,CAISGQGTNEKLFF
TRBV7-9,TRBJ1-5,.,few,TGTGCCAGCAGCAACACCGGGGGCAATCAGCCCCAGCATTTT,CASSNTGGNQPQHF
TRBV28,TRBJ1-1,TRBD1,few,TGTGCCAGCAGTTTTCCCAGGGGGCGTAGTGGGGGGACTGAAGCTTTCTTT,CASSFPRGRSGGTEAFF
TRBV7-6,TRBJ2-5,TRBD1,.,TGTGCCAGCAGCTGGGGACAGGGAGGGGAGACCCAGTACTTC,CASSWGQGGETQYF
TRBV5-1,TRBJ2-7,.,few,TGCGCCAGCAGCCGCGGAGAAGCGGGCCAGGGTGGGCAGTACTTC,CASSRGEAGQGGQYF
TRBV2,TRBJ2-7,TRBD1,.,TGTGCCAGCAGGATTAACAGGGGGAACGACGAGCAGTACTTC,CASRINRGNDEQYF
TRBV28,TRBJ2-3,.,.,TGTGCCAGCAGCCGCATCACATGGAGTCGTTCCACAGATACGCAGTATTTT,CASSRITWSRSTDTQYF
TRBV7-2,TRBJ2-7,TRBD2,few,TGTGCCAGCAGCTTAGGGGTAGCGGGGGTCTACGAGCAGTACTTC,CASSLGVAGVYEQYF
TRBV30,TRBJ2-7,.,.,TGTGCCTGGGCCCGGGACACAAACGAGCAGTACTTC,CAWARDTNEQYF